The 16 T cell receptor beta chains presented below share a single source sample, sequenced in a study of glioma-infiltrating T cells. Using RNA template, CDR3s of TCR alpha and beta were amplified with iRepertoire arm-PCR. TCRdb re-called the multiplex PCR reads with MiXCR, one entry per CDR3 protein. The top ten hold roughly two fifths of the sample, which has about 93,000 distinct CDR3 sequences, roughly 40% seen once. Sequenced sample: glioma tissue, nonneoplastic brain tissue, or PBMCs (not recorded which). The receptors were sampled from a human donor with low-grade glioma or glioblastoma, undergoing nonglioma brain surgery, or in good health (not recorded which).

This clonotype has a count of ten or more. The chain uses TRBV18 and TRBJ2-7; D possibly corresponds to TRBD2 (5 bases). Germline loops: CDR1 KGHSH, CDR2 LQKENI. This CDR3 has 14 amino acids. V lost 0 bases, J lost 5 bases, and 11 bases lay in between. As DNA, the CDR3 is TGTGCCAGCTCACCACCCTCCGGGGTAAACGAGCAGTACTTC. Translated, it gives CASSPPSGVNEQYF.

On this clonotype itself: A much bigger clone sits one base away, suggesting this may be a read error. The CDR3 here is CASNLGTGYNEEFF. The CDR3 DNA sequence: TGTGCCAGTAACTTAGGGACAGGGTACAATGAGGAGTTCTTC. The chain joins TRBV19 to TRBJ2-1; 9 bases line up with TRBD1. This CDR3 spans 14 amino acids. CDR1 and CDR2 from the germline V gene are LNHDA and SQIVND (reference sequence).

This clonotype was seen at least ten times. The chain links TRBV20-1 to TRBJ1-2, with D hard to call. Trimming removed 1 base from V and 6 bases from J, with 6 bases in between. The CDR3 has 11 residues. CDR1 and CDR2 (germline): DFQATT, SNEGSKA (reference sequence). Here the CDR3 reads CSARGDHGYTF. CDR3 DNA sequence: TGCAGTGCTAGAGGGGATCATGGCTACACCTTC.

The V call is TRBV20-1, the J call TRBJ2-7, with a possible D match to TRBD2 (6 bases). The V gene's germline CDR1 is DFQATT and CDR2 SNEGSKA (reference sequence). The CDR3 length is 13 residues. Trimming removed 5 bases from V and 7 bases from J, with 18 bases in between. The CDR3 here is CSALDYNRGEQYF. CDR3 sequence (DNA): TGCAGTGCTCTGGACTACAACCGTGGGGAGCAGTACTTC.

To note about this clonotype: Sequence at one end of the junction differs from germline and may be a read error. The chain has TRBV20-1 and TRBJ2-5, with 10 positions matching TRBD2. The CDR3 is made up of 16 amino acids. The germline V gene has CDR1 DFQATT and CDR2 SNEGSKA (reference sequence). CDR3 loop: CSARDSRQREGETKYF. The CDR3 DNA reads TGCAGTGCTAGAGATTCCCGCCAGCGGGAGGGCGAGACCAAGTACTTC.

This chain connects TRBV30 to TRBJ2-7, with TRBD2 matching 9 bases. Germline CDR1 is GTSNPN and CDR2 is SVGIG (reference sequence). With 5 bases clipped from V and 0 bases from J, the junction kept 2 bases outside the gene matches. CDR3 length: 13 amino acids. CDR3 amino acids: CAWEREDSYEQYF. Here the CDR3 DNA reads TGTGCCTGGGAGCGGGAGGACTCCTACGAGCAGTACTTC.

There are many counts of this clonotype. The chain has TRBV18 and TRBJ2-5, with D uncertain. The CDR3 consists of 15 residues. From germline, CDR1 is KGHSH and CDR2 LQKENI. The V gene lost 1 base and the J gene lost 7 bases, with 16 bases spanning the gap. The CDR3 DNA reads TGTGCCAGCTCACCACTCGGCACTTCCCTGGGGACCCAGTACTTC. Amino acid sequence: CASSPLGTSLGTQYF.

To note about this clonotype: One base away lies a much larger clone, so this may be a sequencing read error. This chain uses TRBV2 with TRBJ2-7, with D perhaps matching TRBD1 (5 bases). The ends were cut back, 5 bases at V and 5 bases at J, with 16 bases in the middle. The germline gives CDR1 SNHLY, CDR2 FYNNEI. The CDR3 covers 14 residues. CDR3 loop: CASSLLRAVDEQYF. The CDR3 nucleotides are TGTGCCAGCAGTCTTCTCAGGGCGGTCGACGAGCAGTACTTC.

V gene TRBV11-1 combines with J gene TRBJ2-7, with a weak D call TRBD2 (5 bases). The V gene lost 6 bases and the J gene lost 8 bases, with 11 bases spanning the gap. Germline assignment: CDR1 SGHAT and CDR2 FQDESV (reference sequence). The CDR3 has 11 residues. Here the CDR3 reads CASSLDYKQYF. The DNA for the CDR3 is TGTGCCAGCAGTCTCGACTATAAGCAGTACTTC. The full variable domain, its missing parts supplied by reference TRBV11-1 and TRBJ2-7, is EAEVAQSPRYKITEKSQAVAFWCDPISGHATLYWYRQILGQGPELLVQFQDESVVDDSQLPKDRFSAERLKGVDSTLKIQPAELGDSAMYLCASSLDYKQYFGPGTRLTVT.

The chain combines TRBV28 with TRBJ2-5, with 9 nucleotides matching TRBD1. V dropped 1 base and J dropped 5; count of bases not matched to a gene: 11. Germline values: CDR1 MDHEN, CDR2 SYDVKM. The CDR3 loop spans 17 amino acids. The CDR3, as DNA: TGTGCCAGCAGTTTATCGGGTGGGGACAGGGAAGGGGAGACCCAGTACTTC. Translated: CASSLSGGDREGETQYF.

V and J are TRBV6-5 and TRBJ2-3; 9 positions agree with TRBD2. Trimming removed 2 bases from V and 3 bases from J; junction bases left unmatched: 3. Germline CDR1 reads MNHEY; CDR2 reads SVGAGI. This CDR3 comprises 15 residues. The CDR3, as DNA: TGTGCCAGCAGTTACGGTCTAGCGGGAACAGATACGCAGTATTTT. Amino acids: CASSYGLAGTDTQYF.

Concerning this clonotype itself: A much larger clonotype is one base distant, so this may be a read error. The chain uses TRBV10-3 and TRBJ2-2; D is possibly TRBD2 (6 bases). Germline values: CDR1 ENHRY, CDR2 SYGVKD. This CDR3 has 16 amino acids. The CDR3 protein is CAIRTSLAPNTGELVF. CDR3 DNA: TGTGCCATCAGGACCTCTCTAGCGCCGAACACCGGGGAGCTGGTTTTT.

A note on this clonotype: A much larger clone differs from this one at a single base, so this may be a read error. The CDR3 DNA is TGTGCCAGCAGACCGATGAGGGTTAGAGATACGCAGTATTTT. Protein product: CASRPMRVRDTQYF. The chain uses TRBV2 and TRBJ2-3, with D possibly TRBD2 on 5 matching bases. Germline-derived CDR1 and CDR2 are SNHLY and FYNNEI. The CDR3 loop spans 14 amino acids. V was clipped by 6 bases and J by 5 bases, with 15 bases between them.

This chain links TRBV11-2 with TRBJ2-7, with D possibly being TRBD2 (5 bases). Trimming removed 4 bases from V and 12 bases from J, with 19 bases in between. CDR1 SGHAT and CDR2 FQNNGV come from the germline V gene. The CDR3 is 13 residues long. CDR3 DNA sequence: TGTGCCAGCAGCTCTAGCCCGGGATACGGGCGGTACTTC. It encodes CASSSSPGYGRYF. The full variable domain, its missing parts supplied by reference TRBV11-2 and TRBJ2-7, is EAGVAQSPRYKIIEKRQSVAFWCNPISGHATLYWYQQILGQGPKLLIQFQNNGVVDDSQLPKDRFSAERLKGVDSTLKIQPAKLEDSAVYLCASSSSPGYGRYFGPGTRLTVT.

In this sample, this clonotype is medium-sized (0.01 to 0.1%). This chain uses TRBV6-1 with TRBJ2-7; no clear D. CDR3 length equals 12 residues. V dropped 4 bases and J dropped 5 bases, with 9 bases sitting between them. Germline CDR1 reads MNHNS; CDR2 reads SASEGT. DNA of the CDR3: TGTGCCAGCAGTGCCAATATCGACGAGCAGTACTTC. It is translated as CASSANIDEQYF.

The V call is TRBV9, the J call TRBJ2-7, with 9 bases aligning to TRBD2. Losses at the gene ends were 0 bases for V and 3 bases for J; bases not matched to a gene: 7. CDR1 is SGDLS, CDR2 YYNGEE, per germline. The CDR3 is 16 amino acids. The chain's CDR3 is CASSVAPSGADYEQYF. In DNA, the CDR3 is TGTGCCAGCAGCGTAGCGCCTAGCGGGGCCGACTACGAGCAGTACTTC.